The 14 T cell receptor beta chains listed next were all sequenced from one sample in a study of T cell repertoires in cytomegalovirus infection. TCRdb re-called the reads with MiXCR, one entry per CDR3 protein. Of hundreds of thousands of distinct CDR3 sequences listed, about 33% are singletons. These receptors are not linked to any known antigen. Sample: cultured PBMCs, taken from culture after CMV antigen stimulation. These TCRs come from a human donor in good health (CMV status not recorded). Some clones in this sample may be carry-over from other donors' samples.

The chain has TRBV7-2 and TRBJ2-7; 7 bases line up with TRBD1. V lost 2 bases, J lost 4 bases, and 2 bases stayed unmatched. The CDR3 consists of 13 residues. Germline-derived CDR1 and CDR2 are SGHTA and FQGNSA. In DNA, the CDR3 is TGTGCCAGCAGCTTAAGGGGGCAGTACGAGCAGTACTTC. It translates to CASSLRGQYEQYF.

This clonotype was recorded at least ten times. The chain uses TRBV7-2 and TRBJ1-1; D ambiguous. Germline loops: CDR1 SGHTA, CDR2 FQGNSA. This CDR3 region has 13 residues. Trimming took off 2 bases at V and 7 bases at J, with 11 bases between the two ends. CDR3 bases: TGTGCCAGCAGCTTATTTGGAGGGTATGAAGCTTTCTTT. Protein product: CASSLFGGYEAFF.

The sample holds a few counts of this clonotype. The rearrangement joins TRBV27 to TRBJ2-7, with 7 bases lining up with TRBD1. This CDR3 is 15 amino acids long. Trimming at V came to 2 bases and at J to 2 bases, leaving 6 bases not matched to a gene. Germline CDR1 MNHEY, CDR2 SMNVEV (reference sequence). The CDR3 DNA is TGTGCCAGCAGTTTAACCGGGACAGAGCCCTACGAGCAGTACTTC. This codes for CASSLTGTEPYEQYF.

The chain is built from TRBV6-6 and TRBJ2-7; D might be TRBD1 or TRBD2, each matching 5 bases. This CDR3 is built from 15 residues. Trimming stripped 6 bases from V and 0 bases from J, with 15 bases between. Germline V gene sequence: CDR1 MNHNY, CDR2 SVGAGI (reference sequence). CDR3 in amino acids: CASSEGTASSYEQYF. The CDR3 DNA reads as TGTGCCAGCAGCGAAGGGACGGCGAGCTCCTACGAGCAGTACTTC.

The CDR3 DNA follows: TGTGCCACCAGTGATCCCCGGGACCCAGACAATGAGCAGTTCTTC. Translated, it gives CATSDPRDPDNEQFF. The chain employs TRBV24-1 and TRBJ2-1; D is perhaps TRBD1 or TRBD2 (5 bases each). The germline V gene encodes CDR1 KGHDR and CDR2 SFDVKD. The CDR3 extends over 15 amino acids. V shed 3 bases and J shed 5 bases, with 13 bases lying between them.

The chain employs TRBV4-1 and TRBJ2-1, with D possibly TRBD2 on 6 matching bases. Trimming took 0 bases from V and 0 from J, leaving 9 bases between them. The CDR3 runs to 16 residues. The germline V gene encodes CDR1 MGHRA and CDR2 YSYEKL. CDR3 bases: TGCGCCAGCAGCCAAGAGGGCGGGATCTCCTACAATGAGCAGTTCTTC. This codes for CASSQEGGISYNEQFF.

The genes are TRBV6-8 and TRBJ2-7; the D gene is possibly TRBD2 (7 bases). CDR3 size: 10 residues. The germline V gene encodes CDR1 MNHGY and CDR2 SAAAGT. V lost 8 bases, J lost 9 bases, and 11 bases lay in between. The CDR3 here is CASRGARQYF. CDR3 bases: TGTGCCAGCCGGGGGGCGAGGCAGTACTTC.

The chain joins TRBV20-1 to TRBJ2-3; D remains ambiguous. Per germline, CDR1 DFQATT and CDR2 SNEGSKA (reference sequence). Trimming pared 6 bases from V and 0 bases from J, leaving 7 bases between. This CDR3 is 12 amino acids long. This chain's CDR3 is CSAPASTDTQYF. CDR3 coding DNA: TGCAGTGCCCCGGCCAGCACAGATACGCAGTATTTT.

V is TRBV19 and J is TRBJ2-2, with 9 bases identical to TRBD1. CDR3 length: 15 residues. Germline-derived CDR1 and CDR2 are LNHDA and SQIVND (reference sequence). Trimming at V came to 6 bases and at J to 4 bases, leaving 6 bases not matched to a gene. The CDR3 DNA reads TGTGCCAGTAGGGAGATGGGACAGGGCACCGGGGAGCTGTTTTTT. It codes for CASREMGQGTGELFF.

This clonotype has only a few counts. CDR3 loop: CASSFPSGRETQYF. In nucleotides, the CDR3 is TGTGCCAGCAGCTTTCCTAGCGGGCGAGAGACCCAGTACTTC. This rearrangement joins TRBV5-6 to TRBJ2-5, with 8 bases fitting TRBD2. The CDR3 is 14 residues long. Looked up from germline, CDR1 is SGHDT and CDR2 is YYEEEE. Trimming at V came to 2 bases and at J to 4 bases, leaving 4 bases not matched to a gene.

CDR3 sequence (DNA): TGTGCCAGCAGCCAGGGCACTAGCGCTACAGATACGCAGTATTTT. This codes for CASSQGTSATDTQYF. V and J are TRBV4-2 and TRBJ2-3, with 7 bases fitting TRBD2. This CDR3 is built from 15 residues. Germline-derived CDR1 and CDR2 are LGHNA and YNFKEQ. With 3 bases clipped from V and 3 bases from J, the junction kept 6 bases outside the gene matches.

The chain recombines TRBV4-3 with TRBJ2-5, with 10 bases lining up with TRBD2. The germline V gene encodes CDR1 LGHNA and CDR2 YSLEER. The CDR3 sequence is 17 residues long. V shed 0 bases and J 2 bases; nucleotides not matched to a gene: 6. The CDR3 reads CASSQEWTSGTQETQYF. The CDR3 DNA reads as TGCGCCAGCAGCCAAGAATGGACTAGCGGTACGCAAGAGACCCAGTACTTC.

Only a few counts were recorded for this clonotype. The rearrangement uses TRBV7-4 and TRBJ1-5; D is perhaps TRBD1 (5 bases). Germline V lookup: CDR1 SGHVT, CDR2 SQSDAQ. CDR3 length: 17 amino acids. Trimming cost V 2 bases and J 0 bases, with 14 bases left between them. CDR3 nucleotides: TGTGCCAGCAGCTTACCTGTAGTCGACAGTAGCAATCAGCCCCAGCATTTT. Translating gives CASSLPVVDSSNQPQHF.

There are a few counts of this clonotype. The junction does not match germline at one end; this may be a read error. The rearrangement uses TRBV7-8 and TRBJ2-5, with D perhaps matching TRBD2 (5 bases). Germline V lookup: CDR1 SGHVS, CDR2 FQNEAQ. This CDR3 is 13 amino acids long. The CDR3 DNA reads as TGTGCCAGCAGCCCGGACTTCCAAGGGACCCAGTACTTC. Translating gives CASSPDFQGTQYF.